The 21 T cell receptor beta chains below come from one sample, sequenced in a study of blood T cell repertoires in COVID-19. The method was immunoSEQ multiplex PCR; TCRdb's version includes in-frame clones alone and lacks a portion of them. This sample has 190,000 or so clones; 82% occur once, and the top ten carry roughly 10%. The sequenced material came from PBMCs or T cells enriched from blood (not recorded which). These receptors all stem from a man in his forties who had recovered from COVID-19.

This clone was observed a single time. This chain links TRBV3-1 (or the pseudogene TRBV3-2) with TRBJ2-5; no firm D call. Trimming left V 8 bases short and J 3 bases short, with 7 bases between. This CDR3 comprises 11 residues. CDR1 LGHDT and CDR2 YNNKEL come from the germline V gene (reference sequence). Here the CDR3 reads CASRFKETQYF. The DNA of the CDR3 is TGTGCCAGCCGGTTTAAAGAGACCCAGTACTTC.

V gene TRBV7-2 combines with J gene TRBJ2-2, with 8 bases that match TRBD1. V gave up 5 bases and J gave up 3 bases; unmatched junction bases: 11. The CDR3 consists of 17 residues. The germline V gene has CDR1 SGHTA and CDR2 FQGNSA. The CDR3 reads CASSTAPGQVYTGELFF. The CDR3 bases are TGTGCCAGCAGCACAGCCCCGGGACAGGTATACACCGGGGAGCTGTTTTTT.

This clone has just one count. The chain has TRBV19 and TRBJ2-1, with a weak D call TRBD2 (5 bases). The length of the CDR3 is 15 residues. Trimming removed 5 bases from V and 0 bases from J, with 11 bases in between. CDR1 and CDR2 from the germline V gene are LNHDA and SQIVND (reference sequence). CDR3 sequence: CASSPSGSSYNEQFF. CDR3 sequence (DNA): TGTGCCAGTAGTCCCTCGGGGTCCTCCTACAATGAGCAGTTCTTC.

Only one count was recorded for this clone. The V and J genes are TRBV10-1 and TRBJ2-7, with 9 bases lining up with TRBD2. Trimming cost V 3 bases and J 1 base; bases outside gene matches: 4. Per germline, CDR1 WNHNN and CDR2 SYGVQD (reference sequence). This CDR3 has 15 residues. CDR3 loop: CASSDAGGPSYEQYF. The CDR3 bases are TGCGCCAGCAGTGATGCGGGAGGGCCTTCCTACGAGCAGTACTTC.

This chain joins TRBV11-2 and TRBJ1-3; no reliable D call. V shed 3 bases and J shed 0 bases, with 9 bases lying between them. There are 15 residues in the CDR3. The germline V gene encodes CDR1 SGHAT and CDR2 FQNNGV. CDR3 sequence reads: CASSFHPGSGNTIYF. The CDR3 region has the DNA TGTGCCAGCAGCTTTCATCCAGGCTCTGGAAACACCATATATTTT. Full variable domain (missing parts from reference TRBV11-2 and TRBJ1-3): EAGVAQSPRYKIIEKRQSVAFWCNPISGHATLYWYQQILGQGPKLLIQFQNNGVVDDSQLPKDRFSAERLKGVDSTLKIQPAKLEDSAVYLCASSFHPGSGNTIYFGEGSWLTVV.

V usage is TRBV7-6 and J usage is TRBJ1-4; TRBD1 might be the D (5 bases). V was pared by 5 bases and J by 8 bases, with 12 bases between. CDR3 length: 13 amino acids. Germline V lookup: CDR1 SGHVS, CDR2 FNYEAQ. CDR3 in DNA: TGTGCCAGCAGCCCGGGGGGGATGGAAAAACTGTTTTTT. It specifies CASSPGGMEKLFF.

This clone was picked up a small number of times. The genes are TRBV13 and TRBJ1-2; no definite D call. There are 13 residues in the CDR3. Trimming cost V 3 bases and J 4 bases, with 9 bases left between them. CDR1 PRHDT and CDR2 FYEKMQ come from the germline V gene (reference sequence). Here the CDR3 reads CASSLEDRYGYTF. CDR3 nucleotides: TGTGCCAGCAGCTTGGAGGACCGCTATGGCTACACCTTC.

A remark on this clone: The sample holds other DNA sequences that translate to the same CDR3. The V and J genes are TRBV11-2 and TRBJ1-1; 7 bases are a match to TRBD1. CDR3 length: 14 amino acids. The junction had 6 bases not matched to a gene; V was cut back by 3 bases and J by 5 bases. Germline CDR1 and CDR2: SGHAT and FQNNGV. The DNA of the CDR3 is TGTGCCAGCAGCTTGACAGGGAAGTTAACTGAAGCTTTCTTT. Protein sequence: CASSLTGKLTEAFF.

The V and J genes are TRBV28 and TRBJ2-2; TRBD1 might be the D (5 bases). Trimming shortened V by 4 bases and J by 7 bases, and 13 bases separated the two germline ends. Germline V gives CDR1 MDHEN, CDR2 SYDVKM. The CDR3 spans 14 residues. Written as DNA, the CDR3 is TGTGCCAGCAGTTGGGTCTCTAGGGGCGGGGAGCTGTTTTTT. Amino acids: CASSWVSRGGELFF.

The rearrangement links TRBV24-1 to TRBJ1-2; 7 bases match TRBD1. Germline loops: CDR1 KGHDR, CDR2 SFDVKD. V trimming: 7 bases; J trimming: 4 bases; junction bases outside the gene matches: 2. The CDR3 sequence is 12 residues long. The CDR3 region has the DNA TGTGCCACCAGCCGGGACAGCTATGGCTACACCTTC. Translating gives CATSRDSYGYTF.

The rearrangement uses TRBV12-3 or TRBV12-4 and TRBJ2-7; 8 bases map to TRBD1. This CDR3 comprises 13 residues. The junction had 7 bases not matched to a gene; V was cut back by 6 bases and J by 6 bases. CDR3 sequence (DNA): TGTGCCAGCAGGGGGACAGGAGGCAGCGAGCAGTACTTC. It encodes CASRGTGGSEQYF.

This clone was seen once. This sequence joins TRBV19 and TRBJ1-2, with D possibly TRBD1 on 6 matching bases. The CDR3 extends over 12 amino acids. Trimming took off 11 bases at V and 7 bases at J, with 17 bases between the two ends. CDR1 and CDR2 from the germline V gene are LNHDA and SQIVND (reference sequence). CDR3 loop: CAYSRGAFGYTF. The CDR3 nucleotides read TGTGCCTATTCTCGGGGGGCTTTTGGCTACACCTTC.

This chain joins TRBV28 and TRBJ2-7, with 8 bases matching TRBD1. The CDR3 is 14 residues long. Trimming cost V 4 bases and J 6 bases; bases outside gene matches: 8. Germline CDR1 is MDHEN and CDR2 is SYDVKM. The CDR3 nucleotides are TGTGCCAGCAGTTGGACAGGGACGGCTCCCGAGCAGTACTTC. This sequence encodes CASSWTGTAPEQYF.

This clone was recorded at least ten times. This chain connects TRBV5-8 to TRBJ2-7, with 7 bases that match TRBD1. The CDR3 is 14 amino acids. Per germline, CDR1 SGHTS and CDR2 YDEGEE. With V trimmed by 4 bases and J by 2 bases, 6 bases remained unmatched. DNA of the CDR3: TGTGCCAGCAGCCGACAGGGCGCTACCTACGAGCAGTACTTC. Encoded protein: CASSRQGATYEQYF.

The rearrangement joins TRBV5-1 to TRBJ2-1; 8 positions match TRBD2. Germline CDR1 SGHRS, CDR2 YFSETQ. Losses at the gene ends were 4 bases for V and 10 bases for J; bases not matched to a gene: 16. This CDR3 region has 16 residues. The CDR3 is CASSRGGLGAGGEQFF. DNA of the CDR3: TGCGCCAGCAGCCGAGGGGGACTAGGGGCCGGAGGGGAGCAGTTCTTC.

The gene calls are TRBV5-5 and TRBJ1-1; no reliable D call. The CDR3 is made up of 13 amino acids. V was cut by 4 bases and J by 1 base, with 8 bases left in between. Germline assignment: CDR1 SGHKS and CDR2 YYEKEE (reference sequence). CDR3 sequence reads: CASSQQQNTEAFF. The CDR3 nucleotides read TGTGCCAGCAGCCAACAGCAGAACACTGAAGCTTTCTTT.

In its sample, this clone was seen a few times. The V call is TRBV3-1 (or the pseudogene TRBV3-2), the J call TRBJ2-7; 7 bases map to TRBD2. The CDR3 has 13 amino acids. The germline CDR1 and CDR2 sequences are LGHDT and YNNKEL (reference sequence). V lost 3 bases, J lost 7 bases, and 6 bases stayed unmatched. The chain's CDR3 is CASSHGLVGEQYV. For the CDR3, the DNA is TGTGCCAGCAGCCATGGACTAGTGGGGGAGCAGTACGTC.

This rearrangement joins TRBV7-2 to TRBJ1-5; a weak D match, TRBD1 (5 bases). CDR1 and CDR2 (germline): SGHTA, FQGNSA. Trimming stripped 2 bases from V and 1 base from J, with 12 bases between. CDR3 length equals 16 residues. CDR3 nucleotide sequence: TGTGCCAGCAGCTTAACAGACAGTAGAAGCAATCAGCCCCAGCATTTT. Translated: CASSLTDSRSNQPQHF.

This clone has more than one count but fewer than ten. V gene TRBV7-9 combines with J gene TRBJ2-7; TRBD1 matches at 7 bases. The germline V gene encodes CDR1 SEHNR and CDR2 FQNEAQ (reference sequence). CDR3 size: 14 residues. V trimming: 5 bases; J trimming: 1 base; junction bases outside the gene matches: 5. The CDR3 loop reads CASSRQTGSYEQYF. In DNA, the CDR3 is TGTGCCAGCAGCCGTCAGACAGGGTCCTACGAGCAGTACTTC.

The J gene is TRBJ2-4, the V gene TRBV5-1, with 7 bases aligning to TRBD2. Germline-derived CDR1 and CDR2 are SGHRS and YFSETQ. The V gene end was trimmed by 0 bases and the J gene end by 7 bases; junction bases not matched to a gene: 7. There are 15 residues in the CDR3. This chain's CDR3 is CASSLVPGEGNIQYF. The CDR3 DNA is TGCGCCAGCAGCTTGGTACCGGGGGAGGGGAACATTCAGTACTTC.

The chain couples TRBV4-2 to TRBJ1-5, with 7 nucleotides matching TRBD1. Unmatched junction bases numbered 1, after V lost 0 bases and J lost 2 bases. The CDR3 spans 15 residues. Germline V gene data show CDR1 as LGHNA and CDR2 as YNFKEQ. CDR3 DNA: TGTGCCAGCAGCCAAGAAACAGGGGGCAATCAGCCCCAGCATTTT. Translating gives CASSQETGGNQPQHF.